These 28 T cell receptor beta chains share one sample of origin, sequenced in a study of cytomegalovirus exposure and HLA in healthy donors. The primer mix had 60 Vbeta and 13 Jbeta primers. This table comes from immunoSEQ multiplex PCR, and its TCRdb copy is limited to in-frame clones, with some not included. The sample records about 160,000 clones, 75% to 85% being singletons. Sequencing was done on a sample of PBMCs. The receptor source for this set is a man aged 50 to 60 in good health and CMV-seropositive.

This clone was seen a single time. The rearrangement joins TRBV11-2 to TRBJ2-3, with D tentatively TRBD2 (5 bases). CDR3 length: 13 amino acids. Germline CDR1 reads SGHAT; CDR2 reads FQNNGV. The V end was cut by 1 base, the J end by 8 bases, with 10 bases between. CDR3 loop: CASSLVGAGTQYF. In DNA form, the CDR3 reads TGTGCCAGCAGCTTAGTAGGCGCGGGTACGCAGTATTTT.

V gene TRBV10-2 combines with J gene TRBJ2-7; the match to TRBD1 covers 8 bases. The ends lost 6 bases at V and 4 bases at J; junction bases unmatched: 5. CDR1 is WSHSY and CDR2 is SAAADI in the germline V gene. This CDR3 region has 13 residues. The DNA for the CDR3 is TGCGCCAGCAGCGCAGGGGGCAGGTACGAGCAGTACTTC. This encodes CASSAGGRYEQYF.

The chain recombines TRBV11-1 with TRBJ2-5, with 7 bases identical to TRBD1. Per germline, CDR1 SGHAT and CDR2 FQDESV (reference sequence). Unmatched junction bases numbered 12, after V lost 6 bases and J lost 5 bases. The CDR3 is made up of 15 amino acids. The CDR3 reads CASRRDSTGGETQYF. CDR3 nucleotides: TGTGCCAGCAGGAGGGACAGCACCGGCGGGGAGACCCAGTACTTC. Variable domain in full (rest from reference TRBV11-1 and TRBJ2-5): EAEVAQSPRYKITEKSQAVAFWCDPISGHATLYWYRQILGQGPELLVQFQDESVVDDSQLPKDRFSAERLKGVDSTLKIQPAELGDSAMYLCASRRDSTGGETQYFGPGTRLLVL.

The chain combines TRBV6-1 with TRBJ2-2, with 9 bases that match TRBD2. The CDR3 is 17 residues long. The junction had 10 bases not matched to a gene; V was cut back by 2 bases and J by 6 bases. The germline V gene has CDR1 MNHNS and CDR2 SASEGT. In DNA form, the CDR3 reads TGTGCCAGCAGTGAATGGGGGTCGGCGGGGGGGCCCGGGGAGCTGTTTTTT. The encoded protein is CASSEWGSAGGPGELFF.

The rearrangement joins TRBV19 to TRBJ1-2; a weak D match, TRBD1 (5 bases). This CDR3 is built from 17 residues. V was clipped by 3 bases and J by 0 bases, with 17 bases between them. Germline loops: CDR1 LNHDA, CDR2 SQIVND (reference sequence). CDR3 bases: TGTGCCAGTAGTATTCGGGGGTTGGGTTTCTCTAACTATGGCTACACCTTC. Amino acid sequence: CASSIRGLGFSNYGYTF.

The genes are TRBV11-2 and TRBJ1-4; the D is unclear. Germline V CDR1 and CDR2: SGHAT, FQNNGV. Trimming took 2 bases from V and 4 from J, leaving 11 bases between them. CDR3 length: 15 residues. The CDR3 DNA reads TGTGCCAGCAGCTTAAGGTTCGGCGGTAATGAAAAACTGTTTTTT. Translating it yields CASSLRFGGNEKLFF.

The rearrangement uses TRBV19 and TRBJ1-1; D unclear. The CDR3 has 14 amino acids. Between the trimmed V and J ends, which lost 7 bases and 0 bases, there was a span of 12 bases. Per germline, CDR1 LNHDA and CDR2 SQIVND (reference sequence). CDR3 nucleotide sequence: TGTGCCAGTATCAGGACGGGGTTGAACACTGAAGCTTTCTTT. As protein: CASIRTGLNTEAFF. Filled out from reference TRBV19 and TRBJ1-1, the complete variable domain reads DGGITQSPKYLFRKEGQNVTLSCEQNLNHDAMYWYRQDPGQGLRLIYYSQIVNDFQKGDIAEGYSVSREKKESFPLTVTSAQKNPTAFYLCASIRTGLNTEAFFGQGTRLTVV.

The chain's CDR3 is CASSQDRAGAFF. CDR3 bases: TGTGCCAGCAGCCAAGACAGGGCAGGAGCTTTCTTT. The chain employs TRBV5-6 and TRBJ1-1, with 7 positions matching TRBD1. CDR1 is SGHDT, CDR2 YYEEEE, per germline. V shed 4 bases, J shed 10 bases, and the junction held 7 bases outside the gene matches. The CDR3 loop spans 12 amino acids.

This clone came up once. This sample also contains other DNA sequences that code for the same CDR3. The genes are TRBV5-5 and TRBJ2-7; 7 positions match TRBD1. CDR1 and CDR2 from the germline V gene are SGHKS and YYEKEE (reference sequence). There are 12 residues in the CDR3. J gave up 6 bases and V 2 bases, and 2 bases lay outside the gene matches. CDR3 loop: CASSFSGGEQYF. The CDR3, as DNA: TGTGCCAGCAGCTTCTCAGGGGGCGAGCAGTACTTC.

The V and J genes are TRBV6-5 and TRBJ2-1, with D perhaps matching TRBD2 (5 bases). Looked up from germline, CDR1 is MNHEY and CDR2 is SVGAGI. The CDR3 has 15 amino acids. The V end was cut by 4 bases, the J end by 1 base, with 11 bases between. CDR3 sequence (DNA): TGTGCCAGCAGTTCCACTAGAGATTCCTACAATGAGCAGTTCTTC. Its protein is CASSSTRDSYNEQFF.

The chain couples TRBV19 to TRBJ2-2, with a possible D match to TRBD1 (5 bases). Trimming took 6 bases from V and 1 from J, leaving 9 bases between them. This CDR3 contains 14 residues. Germline CDR1 and CDR2: LNHDA and SQIVND (reference sequence). The CDR3, as DNA: TGTGCCAGTAGGATCGGACAGAACACCGGGGAGCTGTTTTTT. The encoded protein is CASRIGQNTGELFF.

Here the CDR3 reads CASSTSGLPQHF. The CDR3 nucleotides read TGTGCCAGTAGCACATCAGGGTTGCCCCAGCATTTT. The J gene is TRBJ1-5, the V gene TRBV19, with a possible D match to TRBD1 (5 bases). Trimming shortened V by 6 bases and J by 9 bases, and 12 bases separated the two germline ends. Germline V gives CDR1 LNHDA, CDR2 SQIVND (reference sequence). CDR3 size: 12 residues.

The gene calls are TRBV7-3 and TRBJ2-3; perhaps TRBD2 as D (6 bases). CDR1 is SGHTA, CDR2 FQGTGA, per germline. Trimming stripped 4 bases from V and 7 bases from J, with 9 bases between. The CDR3 is 12 residues long. CDR3 in DNA: TGTGCCAGCAGCTCCGGGGGATATACGCAGTATTTT. It codes for CASSSGGYTQYF.

The V and J genes are TRBV7-8 and TRBJ1-6; 8 bases map to TRBD1. V was pared by 6 bases and J by 6 bases, with 7 bases of the junction left unmatched. Germline V gene sequence: CDR1 SGHVS, CDR2 FQNEAQ. This CDR3 is built from 15 residues. CDR3 DNA sequence: TGTGCCAGCAGACCGGACAGGGAGAGTAATTCACCCCTCCACTTT. Its translation: CASRPDRESNSPLHF.

CDR3 residues: CASSDRGRNGYTF. The CDR3, as DNA: TGTGCCAGCAGTGACAGGGGGCGGAATGGCTACACCTTC. The chain employs TRBV6-6 and TRBJ1-2; 10 bases are shared with TRBD1. V was clipped by 5 bases and J by 6 bases; unmatched bases: 3. The CDR3 contains 13 residues. The V gene's germline CDR1 is MNHNY and CDR2 SVGAGI (reference sequence).

The chain joins TRBV9 to TRBJ2-1; 8 bases agree with TRBD2. The CDR3 totals 15 residues. V lost 3 bases and J lost 5; bases outside the gene matches: 7. Germline V gene data show CDR1 as SGDLS and CDR2 as YYNGEE. The CDR3 coding sequence is TGTGCCAGCAGCGCTTACGGGGGGGTTGACAATGAGCAGTTCTTC. Protein product: CASSAYGGVDNEQFF.

The chain joins TRBV5-5 to TRBJ1-4; a possible D gene is TRBD1 (5 bases). The CDR3 has 16 residues. Germline CDR1 is SGHKS and CDR2 is YYEKEE (reference sequence). The V and J ends lost 0 bases and 5 bases respectively, with 14 bases between them. Written as DNA, the CDR3 is TGTGCCAGCAGCTTGGTTTCGCGGGACGGAAATGAAAAACTGTTTTTT. Its translation: CASSLVSRDGNEKLFF.

The chain couples TRBV18 to TRBJ1-2; D not certain. The CDR3 totals 13 residues. Deletions cut 3 bases from V and 4 bases from J, with 9 bases between. Per germline, CDR1 KGHSH and CDR2 LQKENI. CDR3 coding DNA: TGTGCCAGCTCACCCGAGAGGCGCTATGGCTACACCTTC. Its translation is CASSPERRYGYTF.

The chain joins TRBV2 to TRBJ2-5; 8 bases fit TRBD1. This CDR3 has 13 residues. The junction had 4 bases not matched to a gene; V was cut back by 7 bases and J by 3 bases. Germline CDR1 is SNHLY and CDR2 is FYNNEI. The CDR3 here is CASIRTGKETQYF. CDR3 bases: TGTGCCAGCATACGGACAGGGAAAGAGACCCAGTACTTC.

The rearrangement uses TRBV4-1 and TRBJ1-2; 11 nucleotides agree with TRBD1. Trimming cost V 1 base and J 1 base; bases outside gene matches: 2. Germline assignment: CDR1 MGHRA and CDR2 YSYEKL. The CDR3 extends over 16 amino acids. The CDR3 DNA is TGCGCCAGCAGCCAAGGGACAGGGGGCATTAACTATGGCTACACCTTC. This encodes CASSQGTGGINYGYTF.

The V and J genes are TRBV7-9 and TRBJ1-2; perhaps TRBD1 as D (5 bases). Trimming took 2 bases from V and 3 from J, leaving 22 bases between them. Per germline, CDR1 SEHNR and CDR2 FQNEAQ (reference sequence). This CDR3 region has 18 residues. DNA for the CDR3: TGTGCCAGCAGCTTATGGGGACGGGGGACGGATGTTCACTATGGCTACACCTTC. Translating it yields CASSLWGRGTDVHYGYTF.

The count of this clone is one. The chain uses TRBV5-6 and TRBJ1-1, with D possibly being TRBD1 (5 bases). This CDR3 is 17 amino acids long. Per the germline V gene, CDR1 is SGHDT and CDR2 is YYEEEE. With 0 bases removed from V and 0 bases from J, the gap between germline ends came to 15 bases. The DNA for the CDR3 is TGTGCCAGCAGCTTGGGGGGGGTGGGCTTAATGAACACTGAAGCTTTCTTT. Protein sequence: CASSLGGVGLMNTEAFF.

Only one count was recorded for this clone. Other DNA sequences in this sample translate to the same CDR3. In nucleotides, the CDR3 is TGCAGTGCTAGAGACCGAGGTGGCTACACCTTC. This gives the protein CSARDRGGYTF. The chain links TRBV20-1 to TRBJ1-2; D remains unclear. CDR1 DFQATT and CDR2 SNEGSKA come from the germline V gene (reference sequence). V lost 0 bases and J lost 7, with 6 bases in between. This CDR3 spans 11 amino acids.

The chain couples TRBV10-1 to TRBJ2-5; 10 nucleotides align to TRBD2. The CDR3 consists of 14 residues. The trim removed 8 bases at V and 0 bases at J, leaving 3 bases unmatched. CDR1 WNHNN and CDR2 SYGVQD come from the germline V gene (reference sequence). The CDR3 DNA sequence: TGCGCCAGCCTCCTAGCGGGGGACCAAGAGACCCAGTACTTC. Amino acid sequence: CASLLAGDQETQYF.

A single count supports this clone. V is TRBV10-2 and J is TRBJ2-5; TRBD2 matches at 10 bases. The CDR3 loop spans 17 amino acids. V was clipped by 3 bases and J by 5 bases; unmatched bases: 12. Germline CDR1 and CDR2: WSHSY and SAAADI. CDR3 residues: CASSEGGRAGGRETQYF. CDR3 nucleotides: TGCGCCAGCAGTGAAGGGGGTCGAGCGGGGGGGCGGGAGACCCAGTACTTC.

This clone was found once. V gene TRBV6-5 combines with J gene TRBJ1-3; D perhaps matches TRBD1 (6 bases). Germline-derived CDR1 and CDR2 are MNHEY and SVGAGI. V lost 7 bases and J lost 2, with 15 bases in between. The CDR3 is 15 amino acids. DNA of the CDR3: TGTGCCAGCACCCGGGACCAGGGGCCTGGAAACACCATATATTTT. It specifies CASTRDQGPGNTIYF.

This clone was picked up a small number of times. The chain employs TRBV11-2 and TRBJ2-5; 7 positions agree with TRBD1. Germline V gene data show CDR1 as SGHAT and CDR2 as FQNNGV. V dropped 5 bases and J dropped 5; count of bases not matched to a gene: 11. The CDR3 runs to 15 residues. The CDR3 protein is CASSPGQLNWETQYF. DNA of the CDR3: TGTGCCAGCAGCCCGGGACAGCTAAATTGGGAGACCCAGTACTTC.

V and J are TRBV5-1 and TRBJ2-3, with D possibly TRBD2 on 6 matching bases. V was clipped by 4 bases and J by 1 base, with 7 bases between them. The CDR3 sequence is 13 residues long. Germline V gene lookup returns CDR1 SGHRS and CDR2 YFSETQ. The CDR3 sequence: CASSGGGTDTQYF. Written as DNA, the CDR3 is TGCGCCAGCAGCGGCGGGGGCACAGATACGCAGTATTTT.